These 24 T cell receptor beta chains share one sample of origin, sequenced in a study of T-cell reconstitution after alpha-beta-depleted transplantation in children. Molecular barcoding with unique molecular identifiers was used for the TCRbeta library. From the PCR reads, TCRdb called clonotypes with MiXCR, one entry per CDR3 protein. The table lists 100,000 or so distinct CDR3 sequences, less than 25% of them singletons, with about 20% in the top ten. This specimen was PBMCs, taken before TCRalphabeta/CD19-depleted stem cell transplant. These receptors originate from a boy younger than 10 with acute lymphoblastic leukemia, due to receive a stem cell transplant.

This sequence joins TRBV7-9 and TRBJ1-2; D is uncertain. With 2 bases removed from V and 8 bases from J, the gap between germline ends came to 15 bases. This CDR3 comprises 14 residues. Germline lookup yields CDR1 SEHNR and CDR2 FQNEAQ (reference sequence). The CDR3 loop is CASSLSSSASGYTF. The CDR3 nucleotides are TGTGCCAGCAGCTTATCGAGTTCTGCTAGCGGCTACACCTTC.

This clonotype was counted a few times. The CDR3 coding sequence is TGTGCCAGCAGATGGACTAGCGGAGGACGAGAGACCCAGTACTTC. The encoded protein is CASRWTSGGRETQYF. This chain connects TRBV6-1 to TRBJ2-5; 10 bases fit TRBD2. The length of the CDR3 is 15 residues. Germline CDR1 and CDR2: MNHNS and SASEGT. V gave up 6 bases and J gave up 4 bases; unmatched junction bases: 8.

The J gene is TRBJ2-2, the V gene TRBV5-1, with 11 nucleotides matching TRBD2. CDR3 length: 17 amino acids. Trimming removed 5 bases from V and 0 bases from J; junction bases left unmatched: 6. Germline V gene lookup returns CDR1 SGHRS and CDR2 YFSETQ. The CDR3 DNA is TGCGCCAGCAGGGTGACTAGCGGGAACCCGAACACCGGGGAGCTGTTTTTT. The encoded protein is CASRVTSGNPNTGELFF. The variable domain in full, completed from reference TRBV5-1 and TRBJ2-2, reads KAGVTQTPRYLIKTRGQQVTLSCSPISGHRSVSWYQQTPGQGLQFLFEYFSETQRNKGNFPGRFSGRQFSNSRSEMNVSTLELGDSALYLCASRVTSGNPNTGELFFGEGSRLTVL.

This chain links TRBV5-6 with TRBJ2-1, with 8 nucleotides matching TRBD2. This CDR3 is built from 16 residues. The junction had 8 bases not matched to a gene; V was cut back by 2 bases and J by 4 bases. Germline CDR1 reads SGHDT; CDR2 reads YYEEEE. CDR3 nucleotide sequence: TGTGCCAGCAGCTTTCGTCTAGCGGGTGTGTACAATGAGCAGTTCTTC. Its protein product is CASSFRLAGVYNEQFF.

The genes are TRBV19 and TRBJ1-2; D gene uncertain. The CDR3 contains 13 residues. The V end lost 6 bases, the J end lost 8 bases, and 16 bases lay between the germline ends. Germline V gives CDR1 LNHDA, CDR2 SQIVND (reference sequence). The CDR3: CASSLGLQQGYTF. CDR3 DNA sequence: TGTGCCAGTAGCCTGGGTCTTCAACAAGGCTACACCTTC.

This rearrangement joins TRBV12-5 to TRBJ2-1; 11 bases match TRBD2. Germline lookup yields CDR1 LGHNT and CDR2 FRNRAP. The V segment lost 3 bases and the J segment 5 bases; nucleotides outside the gene matches: 6. CDR3 size: 16 residues. The CDR3 DNA follows: TGTGCTAGTGGTTTTTATAGCGGGAGGGGGGACAATGAGCAGTTCTTC. Translating gives CASGFYSGRGDNEQFF.

This clonotype is categorized as medium-sized. The chain employs TRBV5-1 and TRBJ2-1, with 14 bases identical to TRBD2. The germline CDR1 and CDR2 sequences are SGHRS and YFSETQ. The CDR3 contains 14 residues. V trimming: 8 bases; J trimming: 6 bases; junction bases outside the gene matches: 4. The CDR3 DNA reads TGCGCCAGTCGACTAGCGGGAGGGCCCAATGAGCAGTTCTTC. It yields the protein CASRLAGGPNEQFF.

This clonotype was counted between two and nine times. The V and J genes are TRBV24-1 and TRBJ2-4; D gene uncertain. The germline V and J ends were trimmed by 9 bases and 0 bases, with 11 bases remaining between them. Germline loops: CDR1 KGHDR, CDR2 SFDVKD. The CDR3 totals 14 residues. CDR3 in amino acids: CATPRSLAKNIQYF. DNA of the CDR3: TGTGCCACCCCTCGTAGTCTAGCCAAAAACATTCAGTACTTC.

This chain links TRBV2 with TRBJ2-7; D unclear. This CDR3 spans 11 amino acids. V dropped 4 bases and J dropped 6 bases, with 7 bases sitting between them. The germline V gene has CDR1 SNHLY and CDR2 FYNNEI. Here the CDR3 reads CASSGTAEQYF. The CDR3 region has the DNA TGTGCCAGCAGTGGAACAGCCGAGCAGTACTTC.

This clonotype was seen only a few times. V is TRBV6-1 and J is TRBJ1-6; D possibly corresponds to TRBD1 (5 bases). Germline loops: CDR1 MNHNS, CDR2 SASEGT. V was trimmed by 2 bases and J by 14 bases, leaving 13 bases between them. The CDR3 has 13 residues. The CDR3 region has the DNA TGTGCCAGCAGTGAAATAGGGAGAGGGGCCCTCCACTTT. Protein sequence: CASSEIGRGALHF.

This clonotype was counted only a few times. V and J are TRBV27 and TRBJ1-4, with D possibly matching TRBD1 (6 bases). The CDR3 has 12 residues. CDR1 is MNHEY and CDR2 is SMNVEV in the germline V gene (reference sequence). Trimming took off 6 bases at V and 11 bases at J, with 13 bases between the two ends. The CDR3 sequence is CASRNRAGKLFF. The CDR3 coding sequence is TGTGCCAGCAGAAACAGGGCGGGGAAACTGTTTTTT.

This clonotype was counted only a few times. The gene calls are TRBV7-2 and TRBJ1-2; D may be TRBD1 (5 bases). This CDR3 is 13 amino acids long. Germline V gene sequence: CDR1 SGHTA, CDR2 FQGNSA. V was trimmed by 5 bases and J by 3 bases, leaving 10 bases between them. The CDR3 bases are TGTGCCAGCAGCCCGGGACGAGACTATGGCTACACCTTC. As protein: CASSPGRDYGYTF. The full variable domain, rest sourced from reference TRBV7-2 and TRBJ1-2, is GAGVSQSPSNKVTEKGKDVELRCDPISGHTALYWYRQSLGQGLEFLIYFQGNSAPDKSGLPSDRFSAERTGGSVSTLTIQRTQQEDSAVYLCASSPGRDYGYTFGSGTRLTVV.

This clonotype was seen at least ten times. The chain couples TRBV7-8 to TRBJ2-7; 9 bases are a match to TRBD1. V lost 1 base to trimming and J lost 3 bases; unmatched junction nucleotides: 1. This CDR3 contains 14 residues. CDR1 is SGHVS, CDR2 FQNEAQ, per germline. The CDR3 here is CASSLGQGVYEQYF. The CDR3 nucleotides are TGTGCCAGCAGCTTAGGACAGGGGGTCTACGAGCAGTACTTC.

The rearrangement joins TRBV6-6 to TRBJ2-2; D ambiguous. Germline CDR1 and CDR2: MNHNY and SVGAGI (reference sequence). The V end lost 4 bases, the J end lost 7 bases, and 10 bases lay between the germline ends. This CDR3 contains 13 residues. CDR3 amino acids: CASSFGFLGELFF. CDR3 in DNA: TGTGCCAGCAGTTTCGGCTTCCTCGGGGAGCTGTTTTTT.

The chain employs TRBV10-2 and TRBJ2-5, with 7 bases lining up with TRBD2. The germline gives CDR1 WSHSY, CDR2 SAAADI. The J segment lost 5 bases and the V segment lost 0 bases, leaving 9 bases of the junction unmatched. The CDR3 consists of 16 residues. The CDR3 coding sequence is TGCGCCAGCAGTGAGTCCGGGGAGGGGCCCGGGGAGACCCAGTACTTC. As protein: CASSESGEGPGETQYF.

This clonotype was observed a handful of times. The CDR3 DNA is TGTGCCAGCAGCTTCTCACAGAACACCGGGGAGCTGTTTTTT. This sequence encodes CASSFSQNTGELFF. The chain carries TRBV7-9 and TRBJ2-2; unclear D gene. The CDR3 loop spans 14 amino acids. Trimming took off 3 bases at V and 1 base at J, with 6 bases between the two ends. Per the germline V gene, CDR1 is SEHNR and CDR2 is FQNEAQ (reference sequence).

This clonotype has only a few counts. The chain is built from TRBV27 and TRBJ2-5; perhaps TRBD1 as D (6 bases). Germline CDR1 MNHEY, CDR2 SMNVEV (reference sequence). The CDR3 is made up of 17 amino acids. V lost 5 bases and J 1 base, leaving 20 bases between the germline ends. CDR3: CASSARKGQGPQETQYF. The CDR3 DNA sequence: TGTGCCAGCAGTGCCCGGAAAGGGCAGGGGCCCCAAGAGACCCAGTACTTC.

This clonotype was found a few times. The V gene is TRBV5-6, the J gene TRBJ2-3; a possible D gene is TRBD2 (6 bases). This CDR3 has 16 residues. V was pared by 3 bases and J by 2 bases, with 16 bases between. Germline values: CDR1 SGHDT, CDR2 YYEEEE. Here the CDR3 reads CASSSFGGGVTDTQYF. For the CDR3, the DNA is TGTGCCAGCAGCTCGTTCGGCGGAGGGGTCACAGATACGCAGTATTTT.

CDR3 protein: CASSRTRFNEKLFF. CDR3 DNA sequence: TGTGCCAGCAGCCGGACACGGTTTAATGAAAAACTGTTTTTT. The chain employs TRBV27 and TRBJ1-4; tentatively, D is TRBD1 (5 bases). V lost 6 bases and J 4 bases, leaving 12 bases between the germline ends. The length of the CDR3 is 14 residues. In germline, CDR1 is MNHEY, CDR2 SMNVEV (reference sequence).

The chain has TRBV28 and TRBJ2-5, with no clear D. Germline CDR1 is MDHEN and CDR2 is SYDVKM. The germline V and J ends were trimmed by 3 bases and 2 bases, with 10 bases remaining between them. The CDR3 consists of 14 residues. In nucleotides, the CDR3 is TGTGCCAGCAGTTTTCTGTCCTTACAAGAGACCCAGTACTTC. Its protein is CASSFLSLQETQYF. The variable domain in full, with the rest retrieved from reference TRBV28 and TRBJ2-5, is DVKVTQSSRYLVKRTGEKVFLECVQDMDHENMFWYRQDPGLGLRLIYFSYDVKMKEKGDIPEGYSVSREKKERFSLILESASTNQTSMYLCASSFLSLQETQYFGPGTRLLVL.

The chain couples TRBV7-2 to TRBJ1-1, with TRBD1 as a possible D gene (6 bases). The CDR3 has 15 amino acids. Trimming took 3 bases from V and 0 from J, leaving 11 bases between them. The germline V gene encodes CDR1 SGHTA and CDR2 FQGNSA. The CDR3 reads CASSFRQAMNTEAFF. CDR3 bases: TGTGCCAGCAGCTTCCGACAGGCGATGAACACTGAAGCTTTCTTT.

V usage is TRBV7-8 and J usage is TRBJ2-3, with D possibly called TRBD1 or TRBD2 (5 bases each). Germline loops: CDR1 SGHVS, CDR2 FQNEAQ. The V and J ends lost 3 bases and 1 base respectively, with 11 bases between them. The length of the CDR3 is 15 residues. CDR3 in amino acids: CASSFRGRRTDTQYF. The CDR3 nucleotides read TGTGCCAGCAGCTTTCGGGGACGGCGCACAGATACGCAGTATTTT. Full variable domain (missing parts from reference TRBV7-8 and TRBJ2-3): GAGVSQSPRYKVAKRGQDVALRCDPISGHVSLFWYQQALGQGPEFLTYFQNEAQLDKSGLPSDRFFAERPEGSVSTLKIQRTQQEDSAVYLCASSFRGRRTDTQYFGPGTRLTVL.

The V call is TRBV27, the J call TRBJ2-7; D perhaps matches TRBD1 (6 bases). This CDR3 has 15 residues. The V gene lost 6 bases and the J gene lost 2 bases, with 17 bases spanning the gap. From germline, CDR1 is MNHEY and CDR2 SMNVEV (reference sequence). CDR3 loop: CASSLGAGATYEQYF. The DNA of the CDR3 is TGTGCCAGCAGCCTAGGGGCAGGGGCCACCTACGAGCAGTACTTC.

This clonotype has only a few counts. The chain recombines TRBV5-1 with TRBJ2-4, with D possibly being TRBD1 (6 bases). This CDR3 is 13 amino acids long. CDR1 is SGHRS and CDR2 is YFSETQ in the germline V gene. V was clipped by 2 bases and J by 6 bases, with 9 bases between them. CDR3 sequence reads: CASSLTGTNIQYF. For the CDR3, the DNA is TGCGCCAGCAGCTTAACAGGGACAAACATTCAGTACTTC.